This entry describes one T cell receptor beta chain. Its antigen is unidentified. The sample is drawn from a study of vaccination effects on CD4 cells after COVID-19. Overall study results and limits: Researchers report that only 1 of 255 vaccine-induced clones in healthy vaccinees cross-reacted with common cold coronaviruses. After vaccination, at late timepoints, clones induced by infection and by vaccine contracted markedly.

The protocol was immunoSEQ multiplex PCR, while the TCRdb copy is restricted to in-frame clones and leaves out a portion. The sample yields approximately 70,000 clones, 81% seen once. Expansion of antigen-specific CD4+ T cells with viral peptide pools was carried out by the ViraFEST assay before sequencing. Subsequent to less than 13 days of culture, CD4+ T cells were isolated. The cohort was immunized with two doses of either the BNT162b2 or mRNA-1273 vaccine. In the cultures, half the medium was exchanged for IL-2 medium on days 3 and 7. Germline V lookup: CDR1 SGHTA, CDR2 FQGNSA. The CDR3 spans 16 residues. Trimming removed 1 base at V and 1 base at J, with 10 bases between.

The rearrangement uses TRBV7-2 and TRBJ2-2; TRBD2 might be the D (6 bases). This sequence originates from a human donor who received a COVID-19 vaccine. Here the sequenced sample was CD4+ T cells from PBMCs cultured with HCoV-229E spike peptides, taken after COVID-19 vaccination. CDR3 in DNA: TGTGCCAGCAGCTTAGTTGGGACTCGGAACACCGGGGAGCTGTTTTTT. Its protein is CASSLVGTRNTGELFF.